These 27 T cell receptor beta chains originate from one sample sequenced in a study of T cell repertoires in cytomegalovirus infection. In TCRdb, the reads were re-called with MiXCR into one record per CDR3 protein. Of approximately 71,000 distinct CDR3 sequences in the sample, 20% were seen once. Their antigen targets remain unknown. Source: CD8+ T cells from cultured PBMCs, taken from culture after CMV antigen stimulation. These receptors were taken from a human donor in good health (CMV status not recorded). Some clones in this sample may be carry-over from other donors' samples.

The genes are TRBV7-3 and TRBJ2-5; either TRBD1 or TRBD2 may supply D (5 bases each). The germline V and J ends were trimmed by 1 base and 2 bases, with 14 bases remaining between them. Germline V gene lookup returns CDR1 SGHTA and CDR2 FQGTGA. The CDR3 consists of 16 residues. The CDR3 bases are TGTGCCAGCAGCTTAATGAGTAAGGGACCGCAAGAGACCCAGTACTTC. The encoded protein is CASSLMSKGPQETQYF.

The chain recombines TRBV2 with TRBJ2-5; TRBD1 or TRBD2 may be the D gene (6 bases each). Trimming pared 4 bases from V and 2 bases from J, leaving 11 bases between. This CDR3 contains 14 residues. CDR1 and CDR2 from the germline V gene are SNHLY and FYNNEI. CDR3 bases: TGTGCCAGCAGTGCGACGGGGGCTCAAGAGACCCAGTACTTC. Translating it yields CASSATGAQETQYF.

V gene TRBV5-6 combines with J gene TRBJ1-2; unclear D gene. Per germline, CDR1 SGHDT and CDR2 YYEEEE. This CDR3 contains 14 residues. V was clipped by 5 bases and J by 6 bases, with 17 bases between them. CDR3 in amino acids: CASSSPEGLDGYTF. The CDR3 DNA follows: TGTGCCAGCAGTAGCCCAGAAGGGCTCGATGGCTACACCTTC.

Ten or more counts support this clonotype. V gene TRBV6-1 combines with J gene TRBJ1-5; no firm D call. Germline lookup yields CDR1 MNHNS and CDR2 SASEGT. Trimming stripped 1 base from V and 6 bases from J, with 7 bases between. The CDR3 contains 13 residues. The chain's CDR3 is CASSEGRGQPQHF. The CDR3 nucleotides read TGTGCCAGCAGTGAAGGTCGGGGTCAGCCCCAGCATTTT.

This chain joins TRBV30 and TRBJ2-7; 8 bases align to TRBD1. This CDR3 is built from 13 residues. The germline CDR1 and CDR2 sequences are GTSNPN and SVGIG (reference sequence). V gave up 3 bases and J gave up 5 bases; unmatched junction bases: 6. CDR3 loop: CAWSRQGWNEQYF. DNA of the CDR3: TGTGCCTGGAGCCGACAGGGGTGGAACGAGCAGTACTTC.

The genes are TRBV7-2 and TRBJ2-3; TRBD2 agrees at 16 bases. CDR1 SGHTA and CDR2 FQGNSA come from the germline V gene. V was pared by 6 bases and J by 2 bases, with 8 bases of the junction left unmatched. The length of the CDR3 is 18 residues. For the CDR3, the DNA is TGTGCCAGCAGTTTTATCGGGACTAGCGGGGGGGACACAGATACGCAGTATTTT. Translated, it gives CASSFIGTSGGDTDTQYF.

The V gene is TRBV7-8, the J gene TRBJ1-6; the D gene is possibly TRBD1 (5 bases). With 7 bases removed from V and 10 bases from J, the gap between germline ends came to 17 bases. The CDR3 extends over 14 amino acids. Germline V gene sequence: CDR1 SGHVS, CDR2 FQNEAQ. The CDR3 DNA is TGTGCCAGCACCGGGACGGGTTTAAGCTCACCCCTCCACTTT. Translation: CASTGTGLSSPLHF.

V gene TRBV12-3 or TRBV12-4 combines with J gene TRBJ1-5; 7 bases are a match to TRBD1. After removal of 5 bases from V and 3 bases from J, the junction contained 13 bases not matched to a gene. The CDR3 is 17 residues long. The CDR3 nucleotides are TGTGCCAGCAGTCGACGGGACAGACTAGATTCCAATCAGCCCCAGCATTTT. Translated, it gives CASSRRDRLDSNQPQHF.

The table lists this clonotype with a few counts. CDR3 sequence: CASSYSRAPNTGELFF. CDR3 DNA sequence: TGTGCCAGCAGTTACTCACGGGCCCCGAACACCGGGGAGCTGTTTTTT. V is TRBV6-6 and J is TRBJ2-2; D uncertain. The V gene's germline CDR1 is MNHNY and CDR2 SVGAGI (reference sequence). The CDR3 spans 16 residues. Trimming shortened V by 0 bases and J by 0 bases, and 8 bases separated the two germline ends.

This clonotype was seen at least ten times. V and J are TRBV6-5 and TRBJ2-2; 8 positions match TRBD2. Germline values: CDR1 MNHEY, CDR2 SVGAGI. J was trimmed by 2 bases and V by 5 bases; bases with no gene match: 4. This CDR3 is 15 amino acids long. The chain's CDR3 is CASSLRTSNTGELFF. The CDR3 coding sequence is TGTGCCAGCAGTCTCCGGACTAGCAACACCGGGGAGCTGTTTTTT.

The chain has TRBV2 and TRBJ1-2; 7 nucleotides match TRBD1. The CDR3 consists of 13 residues. From germline, CDR1 is SNHLY and CDR2 FYNNEI. The trim removed 8 bases at V and 7 bases at J, leaving 10 bases unmatched. Written as DNA, the CDR3 is TGTGCCAGCGTTCAGACAGGGACCCTTGGCTACACCTTC. It codes for CASVQTGTLGYTF. Together with reference TRBV2 and TRBJ1-2, the CDR3 gives the full variable domain: EPEVTQTPSHQVTQMGQEVILRCVPISNHLYFYWYRQILGQKVEFLVSFYNNEISEKSEIFDDQFSVERPDGSNFTLKIRSTKLEDSAMYFCASVQTGTLGYTFGSGTRLTVV.

The chain recombines TRBV12-3 or TRBV12-4 with TRBJ2-4; D remains unclear. This CDR3 has 11 amino acids. Trimming cost V 3 bases and J 10 bases, with 7 bases left between them. Written as DNA, the CDR3 is TGTGCCAGCAGTTTCTTGGGAATTCAGTACTTC. Translated, it gives CASSFLGIQYF.

V usage is TRBV6-1 and J usage is TRBJ2-4, with 9 bases matching TRBD1. V trimming: 8 bases; J trimming: 5 bases; junction bases outside the gene matches: 10. From germline, CDR1 is MNHNS and CDR2 SASEGT. The length of the CDR3 is 15 residues. The CDR3 DNA reads as TGTGCCAGCTATCCGGGACAGGGTACCCAAAACATTCAGTACTTC. Amino acid sequence: CASYPGQGTQNIQYF.

This clonotype was seen once. In DNA, the CDR3 is TGTGCCAGCAGTTTATCGCCCGGGGGAAACAATCAGCCCCAGCATTTT. Protein product: CASSLSPGGNNQPQHF. The chain joins TRBV27 to TRBJ1-5; tentatively, D is TRBD1 (5 bases). Germline V gene sequence: CDR1 MNHEY, CDR2 SMNVEV (reference sequence). The CDR3 runs 16 residues. V was clipped by 0 bases and J by 3 bases, with 12 bases between them.

This chain joins TRBV27 and TRBJ1-5; 9 bases match TRBD1. The CDR3 is 15 residues long. CDR1 is MNHEY, CDR2 SMNVEV, per germline (reference sequence). V was pared by 6 bases and J by 6 bases, with 9 bases of the junction left unmatched. The CDR3 DNA is TGTGCCAGCAGCCCGGACAGGGGCGGAAGTCAGCCCCAGCATTTT. Encoded protein: CASSPDRGGSQPQHF.

V is TRBV20-1 and J is TRBJ1-6; D gene uncertain. Germline V lookup: CDR1 DFQATT, CDR2 SNEGSKA (reference sequence). V shed 2 bases and J shed 3 bases, with 5 bases lying between them. The CDR3 has 13 amino acids. The CDR3 DNA reads as TGCAGTGCTAGACGGATCTATAATTCACCCCTCCACTTT. Protein sequence: CSARRIYNSPLHF.

The CDR3 spells CASSGTLGVYTEAFF. In DNA, the CDR3 is TGTGCCAGCAGTGGAACATTAGGGGTATACACTGAAGCTTTCTTT. The genes are TRBV6-5 and TRBJ1-1, with D perhaps TRBD1 (5 bases). With 5 bases removed from V and 3 bases from J, the gap between germline ends came to 16 bases. The CDR3 sequence is 15 residues long. Germline V gene sequence: CDR1 MNHEY, CDR2 SVGAGI.

Only a few counts were recorded for this clonotype. The chain employs TRBV10-3 and TRBJ1-5, with D perhaps matching TRBD1 (5 bases). Trimming removed 10 bases from V and 3 bases from J, with 16 bases in between. CDR1 is ENHRY and CDR2 is SYGVKD in the germline V gene. This CDR3 region has 14 residues. CDR3 amino acids: CATQVTASNQPQHF. The CDR3 DNA sequence: TGTGCCACTCAGGTGACAGCCTCCAATCAGCCCCAGCATTTT.

The V and J genes are TRBV20-1 and TRBJ2-3, with 9 bases that match TRBD1. V dropped 7 bases and J dropped 1; count of bases not matched to a gene: 6. In germline, CDR1 is DFQATT, CDR2 SNEGSKA (reference sequence). The CDR3 runs 14 residues. CDR3 DNA sequence: TGCAGTGGCAACGGGGACAGGGGCACAGATACGCAGTATTTT. Its protein is CSGNGDRGTDTQYF.

On this clonotype: Just one base apart from a much larger clone, this may be a read error. This likely comes from a read error, as the CDR3 has no conserved phenylalanine or tryptophan at its end. The chain has TRBV19 and TRBJ1-1; 8 bases are shared with TRBD1. The CDR3 loop spans 16 amino acids. V gave up 4 bases and J gave up 0 bases; unmatched junction bases: 7. In germline, CDR1 is LNHDA, CDR2 SQIVND (reference sequence). The CDR3 sequence: CASSRGRGRMNTEAFL. CDR3 nucleotide sequence: TGTGCCAGTAGTAGAGGCAGGGGGCGGATGAACACTGAAGCTTTCTTA.

The sample holds a few counts of this clonotype. The J gene is TRBJ2-5, the V gene TRBV6-5; possible D gene TRBD2, 5 bases. This CDR3 is 13 amino acids long. The germline V and J ends were trimmed by 6 bases and 3 bases, with 11 bases remaining between them. The V gene's germline CDR1 is MNHEY and CDR2 SVGAGI. The CDR3 sequence: CASSQADEETQYF. CDR3 nucleotides: TGTGCCAGCAGCCAAGCGGACGAAGAGACCCAGTACTTC.

The chain carries TRBV7-6 and TRBJ1-3; D is undetermined. The CDR3 is 18 residues long. V lost 5 bases to trimming and J lost 0 bases, with 20 bases between them. Germline loops: CDR1 SGHVS, CDR2 FNYEAQ. Here the CDR3 DNA reads TGTGCCAGCAGCCCATTGACCGTAAGGGAGAGCTCTGGAAACACCATATATTTT. Protein sequence: CASSPLTVRESSGNTIYF.

This clonotype was seen a handful of times. CDR3 sequence reads: CASSRQGIYGYTF. CDR3 bases: TGTGCCAGCAGCCGACAGGGAATCTATGGCTACACCTTC. V usage is TRBV12-3 or TRBV12-4 and J usage is TRBJ1-2; the match to TRBD1 covers 7 bases. The trim removed 6 bases at V and 4 bases at J, leaving 5 bases unmatched. The CDR3 contains 13 residues.

This clonotype was found a few times. Because it lacks the conserved phenylalanine or tryptophan at the end, this CDR3 is likely a read error. CDR3 sequence (DNA): TGCGCCAGCAGCTTAGACGCCATTAGGAGGAACACTGAAGCTTTCCTT. Its protein product is CASSLDAIRRNTEAFL. V usage is TRBV5-1 and J usage is TRBJ1-1; no definite D call. Germline CDR1 and CDR2: SGHRS and YFSETQ. This CDR3 spans 16 amino acids. V was trimmed by 2 bases and J by 1 base, leaving 15 bases between them.

V and J are TRBV7-8 and TRBJ1-2, with D maybe TRBD1 (6 bases). The length of the CDR3 is 16 residues. CDR1 and CDR2 (germline): SGHVS, FQNEAQ. V was shortened by 5 bases and J by 6 bases, with 22 bases between the two germline ends. The CDR3 region is CASSAYVGGPLDGYTF. The CDR3 DNA is TGTGCCAGCAGCGCCTACGTGGGGGGCCCCCTCGATGGCTACACCTTC. Based on the CDR3 plus reference TRBV7-8 and TRBJ1-2, the full variable domain is GAGVSQSPRYKVAKRGQDVALRCDPISGHVSLFWYQQALGQGPEFLTYFQNEAQLDKSGLPSDRFFAERPEGSVSTLKIQRTQQEDSAVYLCASSAYVGGPLDGYTFGSGTRLTVV.

The chain combines TRBV18 with TRBJ1-2, with 9 bases matching TRBD1. Trimming took 0 bases from V and 1 from J; bases not matched to a gene: 3. Germline V gives CDR1 KGHSH, CDR2 LQKENI. The CDR3 length is 16 residues. The CDR3 DNA sequence: TGTGCCAGCTCACCACCGGGGACAGGGTTTAACTATGGCTACACCTTC. It is translated as CASSPPGTGFNYGYTF.

This clonotype was observed a handful of times. The CDR3 loop is CASSQERSRGIDQPQHF. CDR3 DNA sequence: TGCGCCAGCAGCCAAGAACGATCCAGGGGGATCGATCAGCCCCAGCATTTT. V is TRBV4-1 and J is TRBJ1-5; 7 nucleotides align to TRBD1. Per the germline V gene, CDR1 is MGHRA and CDR2 is YSYEKL. J was trimmed by 5 bases and V by 0 bases; bases with no gene match: 10. The CDR3 is 17 residues long.